The source of this TCR beta chain is a study of cytomegalovirus exposure and HLA in healthy donors. Overall study: One earlier analysis, a look at 180 million or so T cells, found approximately 120 million unique TCR beta sequences. Study-level findings and limits: A later analysis linked a missense DCLRE1C variant to TCR beta V- and J-gene trimming. Reported results showed that the classifier diagnosed cytomegalovirus status with high specificity and sensitivity.

60 Vbeta and 13 Jbeta primers were used in PCR. Sequencing used immunoSEQ multiplex PCR; TCRdb keeps in-frame clones, though not all of them. The data hold under 200,000 clones, with roughly 80% observed a single time. J lost 0 bases, V lost 0 bases, and 12 bases had no gene match. Germline V gene data show CDR1 as MGHRA and CDR2 as YSYEKL. The CDR3 is made up of 20 amino acids. Regarding this clone: The target antigen is unknown.

Source material: PBMCs. The receptor was derived from a middle-aged man in good health and CMV-seronegative. This chain uses TRBV4-1 with TRBJ2-1, with 9 bases aligning to TRBD2. The CDR3 loop reads CASSQDSRRGGPPSYNEQFF. The CDR3 DNA sequence: TGCGCCAGCAGCCAAGATTCGAGGCGGGGGGGACCCCCCTCCTACAATGAGCAGTTCTTC.